The 28 T cell receptor beta chains listed next were all sequenced from one sample in a study of regulatory T cells in long-lasting Graves disease. Time point defined: newly diagnosed GD, antithyroid drugs for less than 3 months. PBMC-extracted RNA yielded the TCR library. Building the TCR beta libraries relied on iRepertoire HTBI primers, and CDR3 regions underwent Arm-PCR. TCRdb used MiXCR to reprocess the multiplex PCR reads, holding one entry per CDR3 protein. The sample contains 200,000 to 300,000 distinct CDR3 sequences, around 20% of which appear only once. The material was peripheral blood mononuclear cells (PBMCs), obtained at new diagnosis, from a patient treated with antithyroid drugs. The receptors were gathered from a female donor with Graves disease.

This clonotype was observed at least ten times. This chain uses TRBV4-3 with TRBJ1-1; D possibly corresponds to TRBD1 (6 bases). There are 15 residues in the CDR3. Per the germline V gene, CDR1 is LGHNA and CDR2 is YSLEER. V lost 0 bases, J lost 6 bases, and 14 bases lay in between. The CDR3 reads CASSQDRRGRAEAFF. As DNA, the CDR3 is TGCGCCAGCAGCCAAGATCGGAGGGGGAGGGCTGAAGCTTTCTTT.

This clonotype was seen ten or more times. The chain employs TRBV6-2 or TRBV6-3 and TRBJ2-7, with D uncertain. CDR1 and CDR2 (germline): MNHEY, SVGEGT. Between the trimmed V and J ends, which lost 6 bases and 2 bases, there was a span of 11 bases. There are 13 residues in the CDR3. CDR3 loop: CASSTYPAYEQYF. CDR3 coding DNA: TGTGCCAGCAGCACCTACCCGGCCTACGAGCAGTACTTC.

This clonotype was counted at least ten times. V usage is TRBV7-9 and J usage is TRBJ1-1; D is unclear. V was clipped by 4 bases and J by 11 bases, with 8 bases between them. Germline V lookup: CDR1 SEHNR, CDR2 FQNEAQ (reference sequence). CDR3 length equals 10 residues. CDR3 loop: CASSSYPAFF. CDR3 sequence (DNA): TGTGCCAGCAGCTCATACCCGGCTTTCTTT.

The table lists this clonotype with a few counts. The rearrangement joins TRBV20-1 to TRBJ1-2; a possible D gene is TRBD1 (5 bases). V was shortened by 5 bases and J by 0 bases, with 13 bases between the two germline ends. From germline, CDR1 is DFQATT and CDR2 SNEGSKA (reference sequence). The length of the CDR3 is 14 residues. The CDR3 here is CSAGRGDTNYGYTF. CDR3 in DNA: TGCAGTGCTGGCCGGGGGGATACTAACTATGGCTACACCTTC.

Note on this clonotype: This may be a read error, as it is one base from a much larger clone. The gene calls are TRBV4-1 and TRBJ2-1; TRBD1 aligns across 8 bases. The germline CDR1 and CDR2 sequences are MGHRA and YSYEKL. CDR3 length: 16 amino acids. The junction had 12 bases not matched to a gene; V was cut back by 1 base and J by 10 bases. CDR3 in DNA: TGCGCCAGCAGCCAAGCTTCGGGACAGGACTATTACGAGCAGTTCTTC. Translating it yields CASSQASGQDYYEQFF.

V is TRBV7-6 and J is TRBJ2-5, with TRBD2 matching over 12 bases. Trimming took 5 bases from V and 5 from J; bases not matched to a gene: 12. The germline gives CDR1 SGHVS, CDR2 FNYEAQ. This CDR3 has 17 residues. This CDR3 is CASSPTSGRIGGETQYF. Written as DNA, the CDR3 is TGTGCCAGCAGCCCAACTAGCGGGAGGATCGGCGGGGAGACCCAGTACTTC.

At least ten counts were recorded for this clonotype. This chain connects TRBV6-1 to TRBJ1-3, with a tentative D call TRBD1 (5 bases). Trimming shortened V by 1 base and J by 9 bases, and 16 bases separated the two germline ends. Germline CDR1 and CDR2: MNHNS and SASEGT. The CDR3 totals 15 residues. CDR3 protein: CASSEVAPGGSTIYF. CDR3 DNA sequence: TGTGCCAGCAGTGAAGTAGCTCCGGGGGGTAGCACCATATATTTT.

This clonotype came up many times. The chain carries TRBV10-3 and TRBJ1-5; the match to TRBD1 covers 7 bases. Germline-derived CDR1 and CDR2 are ENHRY and SYGVKD. The CDR3 runs to 12 residues. After removal of 10 bases from V and 2 bases from J, the junction contained 2 bases not matched to a gene. CDR3 bases: TGTGCCAGCGGGACAGGCAATCAGCCCCAGCATTTT. It is translated as CASGTGNQPQHF.

This clonotype was recorded many times. The chain employs TRBV19 and TRBJ1-1, with D tentatively TRBD1 (6 bases). This CDR3 has 12 amino acids. CDR1 LNHDA and CDR2 SQIVND come from the germline V gene (reference sequence). Trimming removed 8 bases at V and 3 bases at J, with 10 bases between. The DNA of the CDR3 is TGTGCCAGTTCTTGGACAGACACTGAAGCTTTCTTT. It specifies CASSWTDTEAFF.

The chain has TRBV7-2 and TRBJ2-7; D is unclear. Trimming pared 1 base from V and 2 bases from J, leaving 12 bases between. The CDR3 consists of 15 residues. The germline V gene encodes CDR1 SGHTA and CDR2 FQGNSA. DNA for the CDR3: TGTGCCAGCAGCTTAGAATGGACCGCACCCTACGAGCAGTACTTC. It yields the protein CASSLEWTAPYEQYF.

Ten or more counts support this clonotype. This chain joins TRBV7-9 and TRBJ2-1, with D perhaps TRBD1 or TRBD2 (6 bases each). CDR3 length equals 13 residues. Trimming removed 6 bases at V and 6 bases at J, with 12 bases between. The germline gives CDR1 SEHNR, CDR2 FQNEAQ (reference sequence). CDR3: CASSLRGVNEQFF. The DNA for the CDR3 is TGTGCCAGCAGTTTGAGGGGGGTCAATGAGCAGTTCTTC.

This clonotype was recorded many times. This chain uses TRBV12-3 or TRBV12-4 with TRBJ2-7; 7 bases agree with TRBD1. The junction had 11 bases not matched to a gene; V was cut back by 6 bases and J by 3 bases. CDR3 size: 15 residues. Here the CDR3 reads CASRERQGMIYEQYF. CDR3 DNA sequence: TGTGCCAGCAGAGAAAGACAGGGAATGATCTACGAGCAGTACTTC.

The chain has TRBV19 and TRBJ1-1, with 8 positions matching TRBD1. CDR3 length: 14 amino acids. V gave up 8 bases and J gave up 4 bases; unmatched junction bases: 9. Germline V gene sequence: CDR1 LNHDA, CDR2 SQIVND (reference sequence). The CDR3 is CASSSGGTGTEAFF. The DNA for the CDR3 is TGTGCCAGTTCTTCCGGCGGGACAGGCACTGAAGCTTTCTTT.

This clonotype has only one observation. The chain has TRBV15 and TRBJ2-5, with D perhaps TRBD1 (6 bases). CDR3 length equals 13 residues. Per the germline V gene, CDR1 is LNHNV and CDR2 is YYDKDF (reference sequence). Trimming stripped 6 bases from V and 2 bases from J, with 10 bases between. CDR3 residues: CATRRTEQETQYF. CDR3 DNA sequence: TGTGCCACCAGGAGGACAGAGCAAGAGACCCAGTACTTC.

This clonotype was detected ten times or more. The chain joins TRBV30 to TRBJ2-1; 9 nucleotides align to TRBD1. CDR1 GTSNPN and CDR2 SVGIG come from the germline V gene (reference sequence). This CDR3 has 13 amino acids. The V and J ends lost 4 bases and 5 bases, in that order; junction bases with no gene match: 3. The chain's CDR3 is CAWKGTGNNEQFF. The DNA of the CDR3 is TGTGCCTGGAAGGGGACAGGGAACAATGAGCAGTTCTTC.

On this clonotype: This clone may be a read error of a much larger clone one base away. The CDR3 DNA is TGTGCCAGCAGCCCCCACCCAGGGATTGGCACCGGGGAGCTGTTTTTT. Translating it yields CASSPHPGIGTGELFF. The chain links TRBV12-3 or TRBV12-4 to TRBJ2-2; D may be TRBD1 (5 bases). The CDR3 spans 16 residues. The germline V and J ends were trimmed by 6 bases and 4 bases, with 18 bases remaining between them.

The chain uses TRBV6-2 or TRBV6-3 and TRBJ2-1; the D call may be TRBD1 or TRBD2 (6 bases each). CDR3 size: 11 residues. CDR1 and CDR2 (germline): MNHEY, SVGEGT. Trimming left V 9 bases short and J 8 bases short, with 11 bases between. CDR3 loop: CARTRGDEQFF. The CDR3 DNA is TGTGCCAGGACGAGGGGGGATGAGCAGTTCTTC.

This clonotype came up many times. The V call is TRBV20-1, the J call TRBJ2-1, with 7 bases identical to TRBD2. After removal of 6 bases from V and 6 bases from J, the junction contained 8 bases not matched to a gene. The germline V gene has CDR1 DFQATT and CDR2 SNEGSKA (reference sequence). This CDR3 has 13 amino acids. This CDR3 reads CSAFAGLLNEQFF. CDR3 nucleotide sequence: TGCAGTGCCTTCGCGGGACTACTCAATGAGCAGTTCTTC.

Turning to this clonotype: A much larger clone differs by one base, so this may be a read error. The chain is built from TRBV6-2 or TRBV6-3 and TRBJ2-1, with TRBD1 matching over 7 bases. The germline V gene encodes CDR1 MNHEY and CDR2 SVGEGT. The CDR3 sequence is 14 residues long. The CDR3 reads CASSYIRTGDERFF. The DNA for the CDR3 is TGTGCCAGCAGTTATATAAGGACAGGAGATGAGCGGTTCTTC.

The chain couples TRBV7-2 to TRBJ2-7; D is undetermined. The CDR3 totals 12 residues. CDR1 and CDR2 from the germline V gene are SGHTA and FQGNSA. With 0 bases removed from V and 5 bases from J, the gap between germline ends came to 5 bases. The CDR3 DNA reads TGTGCCAGCAGCTTAGCCCCCCACGAGCAGTACTTC. This codes for CASSLAPHEQYF.

The J gene is TRBJ2-7, the V gene TRBV10-1; D gene unclear. Per germline, CDR1 WNHNN and CDR2 SYGVQD (reference sequence). Trimming took 2 bases from V and 3 from J, leaving 2 bases between them. This CDR3 comprises 11 residues. CDR3 DNA: TGCGCCAGCAGTGAGGGCTACGAGCAGTACTTC. This encodes CASSEGYEQYF.

This clonotype was recorded at least ten times. This sequence joins TRBV12-3 or TRBV12-4 and TRBJ2-7; tentative D call: TRBD2 (6 bases). There are 16 residues in the CDR3. Trimming cost V 7 bases and J 1 base, with 20 bases left between them. CDR3 protein: CASTIYRDFKSYEQYF. The CDR3 region has the DNA TGTGCCAGCACCATCTACCGGGACTTCAAGTCCTACGAGCAGTACTTC.

The gene calls are TRBV4-2 and TRBJ2-1, with TRBD2 matching 11 bases. CDR3 size: 15 residues. J lost 10 bases, V lost 4 bases, and 9 bases had no gene match. The germline V gene encodes CDR1 LGHNA and CDR2 YNFKEQ. The CDR3 sequence: CASSPRTSGSLEQFF. DNA for the CDR3: TGTGCCAGCAGCCCCCGGACTAGCGGGTCTTTGGAGCAGTTCTTC.

This clonotype was found many times. This chain connects TRBV7-9 to TRBJ1-2; D gene ambiguous. This CDR3 contains 13 residues. The V and J ends lost 10 bases and 4 bases respectively, with 16 bases between them. Germline lookup yields CDR1 SEHNR and CDR2 FQNEAQ (reference sequence). In DNA, the CDR3 is TGTGCCACTGCGCGGCAGGACCTCTATGGCTACACCTTC. It yields the protein CATARQDLYGYTF.

With regard to this clonotype: Since a much larger clone is just one base distant, this may be a read error. The V gene is TRBV12-3 or TRBV12-4, the J gene TRBJ2-1, with TRBD2 as a possible D gene (7 bases). The V end lost 1 base, the J end lost 2 bases, and 15 bases lay between the germline ends. CDR3 length: 17 residues. The CDR3 sequence is CASSLETNGGPYNEQFF. As DNA, the CDR3 is TGTGCCAGCAGTTTAGAAACTAACGGGGGGCCCTACAATGAGCAGTTCTTC.

This sequence joins TRBV19 and TRBJ2-2, with TRBD1 identical over 9 bases. Germline lookup yields CDR1 LNHDA and CDR2 SQIVND (reference sequence). J lost 6 bases, V lost 5 bases, and 7 bases had no gene match. The CDR3 is made up of 15 amino acids. The CDR3 nucleotides are TGTGCCAGTAGTGGACGGGACAGGGCGGCCGGGGAGCTGTTTTTT. Protein: CASSGRDRAAGELFF.

This clonotype was seen repeatedly, ten times or more. The chain is built from TRBV30 and TRBJ1-2; D gene uncertain. V gave up 2 bases and J gave up 5 bases, with 15 bases separating them. The V gene's germline CDR1 is GTSNPN and CDR2 SVGIG (reference sequence). The CDR3 length is 14 residues. The CDR3 DNA sequence: TGTGCCTGGAGTCTACGGCCTTTTGGGTATGGCTACACCTTC. Protein: CAWSLRPFGYGYTF.

The chain has TRBV24-1 and TRBJ2-3; 9 nucleotides agree with TRBD1. The germline gives CDR1 KGHDR, CDR2 SFDVKD. This CDR3 spans 16 amino acids. The ends lost 1 base at V and 3 bases at J; junction bases unmatched: 4. CDR3 region: CATSDLGTGPTDTQYF. DNA for the CDR3: TGTGCCACCAGTGATTTAGGGACAGGGCCGACAGATACGCAGTATTTT.